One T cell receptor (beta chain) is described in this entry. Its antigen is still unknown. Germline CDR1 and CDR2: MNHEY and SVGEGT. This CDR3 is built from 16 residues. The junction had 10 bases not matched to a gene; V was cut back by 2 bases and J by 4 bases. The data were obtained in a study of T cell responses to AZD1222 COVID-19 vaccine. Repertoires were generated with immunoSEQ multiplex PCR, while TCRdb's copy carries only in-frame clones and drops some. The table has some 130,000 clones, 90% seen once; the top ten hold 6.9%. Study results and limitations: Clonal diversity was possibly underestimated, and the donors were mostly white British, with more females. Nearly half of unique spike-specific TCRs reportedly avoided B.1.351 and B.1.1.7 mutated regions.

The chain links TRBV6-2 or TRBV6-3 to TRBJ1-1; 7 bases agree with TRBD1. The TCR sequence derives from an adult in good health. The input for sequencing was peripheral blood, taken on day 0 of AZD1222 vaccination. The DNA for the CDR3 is TGTGCCAGCAGTTACCCCCGGTCGACAGGGTTCACTGAAGCTTTCTTT. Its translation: CASSYPRSTGFTEAFF.